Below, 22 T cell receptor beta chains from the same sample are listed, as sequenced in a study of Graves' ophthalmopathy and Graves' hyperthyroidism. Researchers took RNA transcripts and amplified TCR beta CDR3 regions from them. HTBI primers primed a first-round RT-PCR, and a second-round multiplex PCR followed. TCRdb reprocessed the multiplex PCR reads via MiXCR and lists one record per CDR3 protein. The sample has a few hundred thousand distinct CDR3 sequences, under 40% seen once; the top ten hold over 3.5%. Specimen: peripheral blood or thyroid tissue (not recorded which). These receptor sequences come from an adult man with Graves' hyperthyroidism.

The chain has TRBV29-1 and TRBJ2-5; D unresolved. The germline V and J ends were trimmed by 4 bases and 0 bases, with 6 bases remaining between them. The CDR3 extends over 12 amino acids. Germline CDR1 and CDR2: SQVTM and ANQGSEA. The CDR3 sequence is CSVGTNQETQYF. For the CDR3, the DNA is TGCAGCGTTGGGACGAACCAAGAGACCCAGTACTTC. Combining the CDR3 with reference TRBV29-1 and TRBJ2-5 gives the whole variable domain SAVISQKPSRDICQRGTSLTIQCQVDSQVTMMFWYRQQPGQSLTLIATANQGSEATYESGFVIDKFPISRPNLTFSTLTVSNMSPEDSSIYLCSVGTNQETQYFGPGTRLLVL.

This chain's CDR3 is CASVGTGLHEQYF. The CDR3 region has the DNA TGCGCCAGCGTTGGGACAGGGTTGCACGAGCAGTACTTC. The chain is built from TRBV10-2 and TRBJ2-7; 9 nucleotides agree with TRBD1. Trimming took 8 bases from V and 5 from J; bases not matched to a gene: 7. This CDR3 region has 13 residues. Germline CDR1 is WSHSY and CDR2 is SAAADI.

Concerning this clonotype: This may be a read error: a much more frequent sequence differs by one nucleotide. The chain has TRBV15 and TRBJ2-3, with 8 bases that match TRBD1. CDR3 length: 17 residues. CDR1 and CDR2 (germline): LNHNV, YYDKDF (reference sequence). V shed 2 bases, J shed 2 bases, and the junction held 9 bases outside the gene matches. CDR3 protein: CATSRWTGSIFTDTQYF. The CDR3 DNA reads TGTGCCACCAGCAGATGGACAGGGAGCATATTCACAGATACGCAGTATTTT.

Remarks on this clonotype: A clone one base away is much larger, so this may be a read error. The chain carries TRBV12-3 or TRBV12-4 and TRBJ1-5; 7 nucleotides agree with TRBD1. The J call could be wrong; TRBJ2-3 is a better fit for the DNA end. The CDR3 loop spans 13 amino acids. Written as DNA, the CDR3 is TGTGCCAGCAGTCCGACAGGGTTTCAGCCCCAGTATTTT. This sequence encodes CASSPTGFQPQYF.

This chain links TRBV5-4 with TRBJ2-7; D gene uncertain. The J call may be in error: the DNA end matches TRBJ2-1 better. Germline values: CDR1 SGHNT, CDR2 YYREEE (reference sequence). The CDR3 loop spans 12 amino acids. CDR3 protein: CASSLNTNEQFF. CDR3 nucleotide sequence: TGTGCCAGCAGTCTTAACACGAATGAGCAGTTCTTC.

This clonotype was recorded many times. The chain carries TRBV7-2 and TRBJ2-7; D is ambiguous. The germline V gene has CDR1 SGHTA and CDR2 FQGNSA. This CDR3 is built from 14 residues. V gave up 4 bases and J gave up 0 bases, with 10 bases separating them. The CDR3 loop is CASSSQWTSYEQYF. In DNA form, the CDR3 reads TGTGCCAGCAGCTCTCAGTGGACCTCCTACGAGCAGTACTTC.

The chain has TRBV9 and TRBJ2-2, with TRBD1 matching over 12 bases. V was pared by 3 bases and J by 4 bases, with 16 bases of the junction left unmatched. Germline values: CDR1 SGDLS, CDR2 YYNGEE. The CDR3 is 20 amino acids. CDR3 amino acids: CASSAITPGQGARFTGELFF. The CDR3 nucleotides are TGTGCCAGCAGCGCTATCACCCCGGGACAGGGGGCACGGTTCACCGGGGAGCTGTTTTTT.

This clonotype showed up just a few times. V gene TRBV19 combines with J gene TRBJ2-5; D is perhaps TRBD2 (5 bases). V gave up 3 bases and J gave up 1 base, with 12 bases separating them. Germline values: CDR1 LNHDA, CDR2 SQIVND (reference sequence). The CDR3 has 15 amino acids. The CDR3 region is CASSIWSGPQETQYF. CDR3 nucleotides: TGTGCCAGTAGTATCTGGAGCGGCCCCCAAGAGACCCAGTACTTC.

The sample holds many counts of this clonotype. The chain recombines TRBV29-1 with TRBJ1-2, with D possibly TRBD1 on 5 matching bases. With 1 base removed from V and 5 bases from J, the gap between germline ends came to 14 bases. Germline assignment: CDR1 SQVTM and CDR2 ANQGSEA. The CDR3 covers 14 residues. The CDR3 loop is CSVEAGPSSYGYTF. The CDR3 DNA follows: TGCAGCGTTGAAGCGGGGCCGTCCTCTTATGGCTACACCTTC.

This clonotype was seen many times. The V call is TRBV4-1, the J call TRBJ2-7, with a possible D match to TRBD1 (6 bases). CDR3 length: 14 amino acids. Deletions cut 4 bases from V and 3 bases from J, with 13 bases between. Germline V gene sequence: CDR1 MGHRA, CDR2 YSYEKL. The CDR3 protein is CASSRRQENYEQYF. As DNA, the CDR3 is TGCGCCAGCAGCCGTAGACAGGAAAACTACGAGCAGTACTTC.

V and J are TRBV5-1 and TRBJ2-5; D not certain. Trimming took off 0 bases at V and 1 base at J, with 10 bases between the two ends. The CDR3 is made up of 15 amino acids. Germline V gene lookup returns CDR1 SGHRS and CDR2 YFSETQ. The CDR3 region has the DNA TGCGCCAGCAGCTTGGGAAGCAGTCTCCAAGAGACCCAGTACTTC. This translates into CASSLGSSLQETQYF.

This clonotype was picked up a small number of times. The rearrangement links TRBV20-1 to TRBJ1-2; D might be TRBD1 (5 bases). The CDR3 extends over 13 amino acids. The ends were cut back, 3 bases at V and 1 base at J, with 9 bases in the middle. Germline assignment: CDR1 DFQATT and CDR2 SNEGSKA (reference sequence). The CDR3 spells CSASKGDNYGYTF. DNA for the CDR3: TGCAGTGCTAGTAAAGGGGATAACTATGGCTACACCTTC.

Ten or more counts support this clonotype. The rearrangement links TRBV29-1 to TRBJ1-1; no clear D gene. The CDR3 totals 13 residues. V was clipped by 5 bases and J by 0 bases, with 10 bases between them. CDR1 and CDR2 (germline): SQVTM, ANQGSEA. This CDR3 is CSVSGGLNTEAFF. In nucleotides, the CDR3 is TGCAGCGTTAGCGGCGGGTTGAACACTGAAGCTTTCTTT.

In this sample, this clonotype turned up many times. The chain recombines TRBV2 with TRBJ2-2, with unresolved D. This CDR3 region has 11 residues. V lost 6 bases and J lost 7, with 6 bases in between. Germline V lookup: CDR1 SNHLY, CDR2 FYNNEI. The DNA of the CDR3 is TGTGCCAGCAGGGAACTCGGGGAGCTGTTTTTT. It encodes CASRELGELFF.

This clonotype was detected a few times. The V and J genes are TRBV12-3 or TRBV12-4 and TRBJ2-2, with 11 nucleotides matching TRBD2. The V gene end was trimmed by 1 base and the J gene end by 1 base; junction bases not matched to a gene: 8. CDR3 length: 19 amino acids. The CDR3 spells CASSLGRTLAGVNTGELFF. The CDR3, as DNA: TGTGCCAGCAGTTTAGGGCGAACACTAGCGGGGGTGAACACCGGGGAGCTGTTTTTT.

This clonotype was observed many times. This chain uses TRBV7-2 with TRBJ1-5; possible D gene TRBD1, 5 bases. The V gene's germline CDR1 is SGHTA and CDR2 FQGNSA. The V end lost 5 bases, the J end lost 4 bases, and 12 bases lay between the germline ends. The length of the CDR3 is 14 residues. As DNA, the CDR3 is TGTGCCAGCAGCCCAAGCACAGGAAATCAGCCCCAGCATTTT. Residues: CASSPSTGNQPQHF.

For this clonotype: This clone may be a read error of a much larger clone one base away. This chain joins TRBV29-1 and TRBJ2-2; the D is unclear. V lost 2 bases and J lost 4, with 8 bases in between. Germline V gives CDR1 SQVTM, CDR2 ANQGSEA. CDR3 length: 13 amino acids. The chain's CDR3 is CSVEQLSTGELFF. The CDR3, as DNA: TGCAGCGTTGAACAGCTGAGCACCGGGGAGCTGTTTTTT.

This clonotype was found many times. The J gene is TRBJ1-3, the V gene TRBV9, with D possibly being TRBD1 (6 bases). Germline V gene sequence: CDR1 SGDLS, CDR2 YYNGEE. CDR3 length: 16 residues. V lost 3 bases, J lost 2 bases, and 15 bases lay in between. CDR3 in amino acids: CASSAGQPTPGNTIYF. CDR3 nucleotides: TGTGCCAGCAGCGCAGGACAGCCGACACCTGGAAACACCATATATTTT.

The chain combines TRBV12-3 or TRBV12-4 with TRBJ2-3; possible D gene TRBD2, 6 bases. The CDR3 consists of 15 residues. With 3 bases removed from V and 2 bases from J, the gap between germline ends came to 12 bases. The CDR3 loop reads CASSLTRLSTDTQYF. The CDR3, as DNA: TGTGCCAGCAGTTTGACTAGATTGTCCACAGATACGCAGTATTTT.

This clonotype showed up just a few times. The CDR3 DNA follows: TGTGCCAGCAGTGACCTCAGTGGGGGAGAAGAGAACACTGAAGCTTTCTTT. Translated, it gives CASSDLSGGEENTEAFF. This chain joins TRBV6-1 and TRBJ1-1; TRBD1 might be the D (5 bases). CDR1 is MNHNS and CDR2 is SASEGT in the germline V gene. This CDR3 is built from 17 residues. Trimming removed 3 bases from V and 1 base from J, with 18 bases in between.

The CDR3 region has the DNA TGTGCCAGCAGCTTACGGTCTAGCGGGACCTACAATGAGCAGTTCTTC. This gives the protein CASSLRSSGTYNEQFF. V usage is TRBV7-9 and J usage is TRBJ2-5, with 9 bases matching TRBD2. The J call may be wrong; the DNA end is better matched by TRBJ2-1. Germline CDR1 SEHNR, CDR2 FQNEAQ (reference sequence). This CDR3 comprises 16 residues.

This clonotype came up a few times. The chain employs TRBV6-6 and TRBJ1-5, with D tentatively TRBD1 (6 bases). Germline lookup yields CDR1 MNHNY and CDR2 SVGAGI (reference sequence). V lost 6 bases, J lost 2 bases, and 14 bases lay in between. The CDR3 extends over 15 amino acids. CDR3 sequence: CASRGGGMGNQPQHF. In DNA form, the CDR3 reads TGTGCCAGCAGAGGGGGGGGAATGGGCAATCAGCCCCAGCATTTT.